The present entry profiles one T cell receptor (beta chain) with its context. Its antigen is still unknown. V lost 2 bases to trimming and J lost 4 bases, with 9 bases between them. The CDR3 has 14 residues. Germline V lookup: CDR1 SGHTA, CDR2 FQGNSA. There were no recent acute infections or vaccinations among the donors, who were healthy HIV-negative adults. CD4+ cell separation produced CD45RA+ naive and CD45RA-negative memory subsets. This sample was included in a study of shared clonotypes between healthy human individuals. Study-level points and caveats: Among donors, the sharing of clonotypes was expected to be influenced by sequencing depth. Non-shared clonotypes had lower generation probabilities than those shared by all four donors.

Assay: immunoSEQ multiplex PCR; the TCRdb copy retains only in-frame clones and omits some. Of millions of clones listed, roughly 95% are singletons. This clonotype was sampled from a man aged 18 to 29 in good health. The sample comprised naive CD4+ T cells sorted from blood. Subset described: CD45RA+ positively selected. The chain uses TRBV7-2 and TRBJ1-3; D unresolved. The CDR3 coding sequence is TGTGCCAGCAGCTTAAAAGGGATGGGAAACACCATATATTTT. Protein: CASSLKGMGNTIYF. The whole variable domain, filled in from reference TRBV7-2 and TRBJ1-3, reads GAGVSQSPSNKVTEKGKDVELRCDPISGHTALYWYRQSLGQGLEFLIYFQGNSAPDKSGLPSDRFSAERTGGSVSTLTIQRTQQEDSAVYLCASSLKGMGNTIYFGEGSWLTVV.